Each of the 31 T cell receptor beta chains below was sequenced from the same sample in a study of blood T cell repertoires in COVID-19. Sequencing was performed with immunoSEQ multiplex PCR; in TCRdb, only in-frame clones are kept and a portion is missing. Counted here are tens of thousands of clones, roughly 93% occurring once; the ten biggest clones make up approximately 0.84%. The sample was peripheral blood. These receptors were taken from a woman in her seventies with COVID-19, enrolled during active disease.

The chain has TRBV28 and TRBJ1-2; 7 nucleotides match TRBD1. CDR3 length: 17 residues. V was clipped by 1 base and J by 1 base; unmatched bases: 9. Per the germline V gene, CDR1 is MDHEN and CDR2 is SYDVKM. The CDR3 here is CASSLSLGGGDNYGYTF. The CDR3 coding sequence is TGTGCCAGCAGTTTATCATTAGGGGGCGGAGATAACTATGGCTACACCTTC.

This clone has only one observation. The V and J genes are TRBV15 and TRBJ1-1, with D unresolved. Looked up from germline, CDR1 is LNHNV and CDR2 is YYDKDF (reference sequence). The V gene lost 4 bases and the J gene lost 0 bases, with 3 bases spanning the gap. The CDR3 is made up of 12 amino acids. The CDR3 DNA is TGTGCCACCAGCATCATGAACACTGAAGCTTTCTTT. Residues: CATSIMNTEAFF.

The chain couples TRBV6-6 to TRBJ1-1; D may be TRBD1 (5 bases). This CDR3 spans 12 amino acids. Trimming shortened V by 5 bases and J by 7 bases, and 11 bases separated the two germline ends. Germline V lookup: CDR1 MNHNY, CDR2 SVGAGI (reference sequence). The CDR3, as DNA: TGTGCCAGCAGTCGACCTGACAGTGAAGCTTTCTTT. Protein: CASSRPDSEAFF.

The CDR3 sequence: CASSTGRDGSYNEQFF. The CDR3 nucleotides read TGTGCCAGCAGCACCGGACGGGATGGATCCTACAATGAGCAGTTCTTC. V gene TRBV7-9 combines with J gene TRBJ2-1, with D possibly TRBD2 on 5 matching bases. V was cut by 5 bases and J by 1 base, with 15 bases left in between. Germline assignment: CDR1 SEHNR and CDR2 FQNEAQ (reference sequence). The CDR3 loop spans 16 amino acids.

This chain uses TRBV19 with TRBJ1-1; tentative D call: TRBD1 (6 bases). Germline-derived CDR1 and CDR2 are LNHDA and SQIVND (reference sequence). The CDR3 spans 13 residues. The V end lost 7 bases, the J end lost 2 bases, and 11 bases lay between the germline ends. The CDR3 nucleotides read TGTGCCAGTAAGGTGGACAGAAACACTGAAGCTTTCTTT. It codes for CASKVDRNTEAFF.

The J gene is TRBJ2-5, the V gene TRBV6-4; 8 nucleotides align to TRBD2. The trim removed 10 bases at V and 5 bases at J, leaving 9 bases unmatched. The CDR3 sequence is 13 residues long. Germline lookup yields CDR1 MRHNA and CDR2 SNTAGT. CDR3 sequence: CATTLAGTETQYF. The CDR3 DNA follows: TGTGCCACCACCTTAGCGGGAACGGAGACCCAGTACTTC.

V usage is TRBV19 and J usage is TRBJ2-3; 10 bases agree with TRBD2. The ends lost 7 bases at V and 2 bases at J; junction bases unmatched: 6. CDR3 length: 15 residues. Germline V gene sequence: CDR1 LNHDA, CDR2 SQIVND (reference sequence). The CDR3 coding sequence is TGTGCCAGTACCCTAACTAGCGGGACCACAGATACGCAGTATTTT. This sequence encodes CASTLTSGTTDTQYF.

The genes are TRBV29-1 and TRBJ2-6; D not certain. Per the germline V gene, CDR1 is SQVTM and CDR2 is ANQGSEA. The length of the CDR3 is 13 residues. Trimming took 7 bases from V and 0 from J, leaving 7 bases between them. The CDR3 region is CSAYRSGANVLTF. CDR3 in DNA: TGCAGCGCTTATCGCTCTGGGGCCAACGTCCTGACTTTC.

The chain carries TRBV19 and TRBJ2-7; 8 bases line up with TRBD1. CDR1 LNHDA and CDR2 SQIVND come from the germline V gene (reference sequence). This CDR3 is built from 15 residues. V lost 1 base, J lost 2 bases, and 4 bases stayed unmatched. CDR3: CASSIGGQGPYEQYF. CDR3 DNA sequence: TGTGCCAGTAGTATAGGCGGACAGGGACCCTACGAGCAGTACTTC.

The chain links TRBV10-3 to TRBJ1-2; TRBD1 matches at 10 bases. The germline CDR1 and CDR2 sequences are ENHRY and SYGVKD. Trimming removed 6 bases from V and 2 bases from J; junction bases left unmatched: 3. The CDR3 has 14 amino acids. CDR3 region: CAIRAGQGNYGYTF. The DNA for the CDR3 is TGTGCCATCAGAGCGGGACAGGGGAACTATGGCTACACCTTC.

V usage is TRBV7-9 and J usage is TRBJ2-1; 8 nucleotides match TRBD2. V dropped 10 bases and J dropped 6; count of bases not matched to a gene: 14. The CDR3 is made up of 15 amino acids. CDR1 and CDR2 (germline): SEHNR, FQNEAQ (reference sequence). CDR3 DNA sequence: TGTGCCACCGGCAAAAGCCTAGCGGGTACCAATGAGCAGTTCTTC. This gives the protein CATGKSLAGTNEQFF. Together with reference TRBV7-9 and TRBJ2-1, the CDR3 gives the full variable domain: DTGVSQNPRHKITKRGQNVTFRCDPISEHNRLYWYRQTLGQGPEFLTYFQNEAQLEKSRLLSDRFSAERPKGSFSTLEIQRTEQGDSAMYLCATGKSLAGTNEQFFGPGTRLTVL.

DNA for the CDR3: TGCGCCAGCAGCTTGCTAGGGGGGGACGTTGGAAAACTGTTTTTT. Its protein is CASSLLGGDVGKLFF. V gene TRBV5-1 combines with J gene TRBJ1-4, with a possible D match to TRBD1 (6 bases). The V end lost 1 base, the J end lost 10 bases, and 17 bases lay between the germline ends. This CDR3 spans 15 amino acids. CDR1 and CDR2 (germline): SGHRS, YFSETQ.

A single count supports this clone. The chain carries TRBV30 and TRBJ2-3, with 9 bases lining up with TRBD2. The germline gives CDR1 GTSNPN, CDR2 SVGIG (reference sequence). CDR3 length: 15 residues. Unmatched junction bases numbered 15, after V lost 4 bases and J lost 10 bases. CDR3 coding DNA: TGTGCCTGGACTCTGCTAGCGGGAATAAATACTGCGCAGTATTTT. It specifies CAWTLLAGINTAQYF.

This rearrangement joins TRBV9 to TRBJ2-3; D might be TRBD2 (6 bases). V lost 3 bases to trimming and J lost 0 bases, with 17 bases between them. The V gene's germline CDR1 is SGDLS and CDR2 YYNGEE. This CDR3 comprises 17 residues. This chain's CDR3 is CASSGPGVDLSTDTQYF. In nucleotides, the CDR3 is TGTGCCAGCAGCGGCCCGGGGGTTGATCTTAGCACAGATACGCAGTATTTT.

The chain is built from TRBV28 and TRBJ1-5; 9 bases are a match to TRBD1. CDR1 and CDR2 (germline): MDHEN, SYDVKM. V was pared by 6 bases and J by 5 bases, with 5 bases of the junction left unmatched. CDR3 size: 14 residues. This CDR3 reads CASRGQGRDQPQHF. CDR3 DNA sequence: TGTGCCAGCAGGGGACAGGGTCGGGATCAGCCCCAGCATTTT.

DNA for the CDR3: TGCAGCGCCGGTAGTGGCGGGACGGGCACCGGGGAGCTGTTTTTT. Protein sequence: CSAGSGGTGTGELFF. V gene TRBV29-1 combines with J gene TRBJ2-2; a weak D match, TRBD2 (6 bases). CDR1 is SQVTM and CDR2 is ANQGSEA in the germline V gene. V was pared by 7 bases and J by 4 bases, with 19 bases between. The CDR3 has 15 amino acids.

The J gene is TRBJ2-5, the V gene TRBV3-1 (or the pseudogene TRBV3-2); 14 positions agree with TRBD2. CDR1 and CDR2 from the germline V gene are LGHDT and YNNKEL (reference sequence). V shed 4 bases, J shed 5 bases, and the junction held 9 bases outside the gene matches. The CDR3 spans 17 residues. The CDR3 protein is CASSPHAGTSGSETQYF. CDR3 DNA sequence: TGTGCCAGCAGCCCCCACGCAGGGACTAGCGGGAGTGAGACCCAGTACTTC.

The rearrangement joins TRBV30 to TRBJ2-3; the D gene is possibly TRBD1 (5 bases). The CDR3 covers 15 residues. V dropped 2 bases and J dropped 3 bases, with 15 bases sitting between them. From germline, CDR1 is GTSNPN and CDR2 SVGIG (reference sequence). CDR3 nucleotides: TGTGCCTGGAGTTTTGGGTCTGGGGCTACAGATACGCAGTATTTT. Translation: CAWSFGSGATDTQYF.

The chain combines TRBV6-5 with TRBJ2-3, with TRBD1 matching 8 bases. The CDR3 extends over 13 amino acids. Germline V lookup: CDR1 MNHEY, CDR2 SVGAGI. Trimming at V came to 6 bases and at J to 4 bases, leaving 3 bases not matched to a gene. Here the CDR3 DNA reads TGTGCCAGCAGGGACAGGGCAGCAGATACGCAGTATTTT. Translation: CASRDRAADTQYF.

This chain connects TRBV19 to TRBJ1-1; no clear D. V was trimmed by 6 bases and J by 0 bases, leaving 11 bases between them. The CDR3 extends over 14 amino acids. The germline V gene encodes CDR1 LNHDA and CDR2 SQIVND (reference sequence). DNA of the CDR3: TGTGCCAGTAGAAACAAACAGCTGAACACTGAAGCTTTCTTT. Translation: CASRNKQLNTEAFF. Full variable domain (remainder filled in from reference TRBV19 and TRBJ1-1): DGGITQSPKYLFRKEGQNVTLSCEQNLNHDAMYWYRQDPGQGLRLIYYSQIVNDFQKGDIAEGYSVSREKKESFPLTVTSAQKNPTAFYLCASRNKQLNTEAFFGQGTRLTVV.

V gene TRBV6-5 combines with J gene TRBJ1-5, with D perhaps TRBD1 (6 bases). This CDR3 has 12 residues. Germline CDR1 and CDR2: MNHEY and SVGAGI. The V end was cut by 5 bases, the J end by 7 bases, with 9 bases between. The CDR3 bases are TGTGCCAGCAGTCACCAGGGGCAGCCCCAGCATTTT. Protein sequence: CASSHQGQPQHF.

CDR3 sequence reads: CASRLLLETDTQYF. CDR3 DNA sequence: TGCGCCAGCAGACTTCTACTTGAGACAGATACGCAGTATTTT. The genes are TRBV5-1 and TRBJ2-3; D gene uncertain. The germline V gene has CDR1 SGHRS and CDR2 YFSETQ. There are 14 residues in the CDR3. The V end was cut by 5 bases, the J end by 3 bases, with 13 bases between.

In nucleotides, the CDR3 is TGTGCCACCAGTGATTCGGGGGGCTTCAATCAGCCCCAGCATTTT. Protein: CATSDSGGFNQPQHF. The genes are TRBV24-1 and TRBJ1-5; TRBD1 might be the D (6 bases). Germline CDR1 is KGHDR and CDR2 is SFDVKD. CDR3 length: 15 amino acids. Trimming cost V 2 bases and J 3 bases, with 10 bases left between them.

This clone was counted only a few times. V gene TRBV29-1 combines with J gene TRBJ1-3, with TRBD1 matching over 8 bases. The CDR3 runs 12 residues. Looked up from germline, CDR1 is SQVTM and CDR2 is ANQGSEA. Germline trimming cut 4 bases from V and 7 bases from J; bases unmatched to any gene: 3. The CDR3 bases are TGCAGCGTTGGGCAGGGGGCGAACACCATATATTTT. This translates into CSVGQGANTIYF. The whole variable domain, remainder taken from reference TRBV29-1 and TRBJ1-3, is SAVISQKPSRDICQRGTSLTIQCQVDSQVTMMFWYRQQPGQSLTLIATANQGSEATYESGFVIDKFPISRPNLTFSTLTVSNMSPEDSSIYLCSVGQGANTIYFGEGSWLTVV.

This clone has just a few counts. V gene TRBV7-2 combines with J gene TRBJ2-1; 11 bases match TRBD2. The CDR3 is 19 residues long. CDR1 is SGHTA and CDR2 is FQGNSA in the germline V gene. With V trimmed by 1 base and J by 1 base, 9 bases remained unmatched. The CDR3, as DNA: TGTGCCAGCAGCTTAGGGAAAAAAGTAGCGGGAGGGTCCTACAATGAGCAGTTCTTC. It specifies CASSLGKKVAGGSYNEQFF.

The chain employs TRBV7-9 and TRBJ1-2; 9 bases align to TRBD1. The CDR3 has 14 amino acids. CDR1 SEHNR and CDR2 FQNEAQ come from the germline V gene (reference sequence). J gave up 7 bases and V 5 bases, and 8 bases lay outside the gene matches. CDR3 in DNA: TGTGCCAGCAGCAACGACAGGGGGTTGGGTGGCTACACCTTC. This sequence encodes CASSNDRGLGGYTF. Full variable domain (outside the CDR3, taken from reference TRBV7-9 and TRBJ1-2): DTGVSQNPRHKITKRGQNVTFRCDPISEHNRLYWYRQTLGQGPEFLTYFQNEAQLEKSRLLSDRFSAERPKGSFSTLEIQRTEQGDSAMYLCASSNDRGLGGYTFGSGTRLTVV.

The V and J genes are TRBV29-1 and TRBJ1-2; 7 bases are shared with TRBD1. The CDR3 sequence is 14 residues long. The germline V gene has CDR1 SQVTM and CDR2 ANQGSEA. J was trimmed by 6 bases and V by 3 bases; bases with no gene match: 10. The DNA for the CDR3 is TGCAGCGTTGAGTATTTAGGGGGCGGGGATGGCTACACCTTC. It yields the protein CSVEYLGGGDGYTF.

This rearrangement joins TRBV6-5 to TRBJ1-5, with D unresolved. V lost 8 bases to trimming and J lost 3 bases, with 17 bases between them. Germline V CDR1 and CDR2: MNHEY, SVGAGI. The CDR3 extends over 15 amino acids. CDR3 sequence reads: CASGQVRGFNQPQHF. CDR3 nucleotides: TGTGCCAGCGGGCAGGTTCGGGGTTTCAATCAGCCCCAGCATTTT.

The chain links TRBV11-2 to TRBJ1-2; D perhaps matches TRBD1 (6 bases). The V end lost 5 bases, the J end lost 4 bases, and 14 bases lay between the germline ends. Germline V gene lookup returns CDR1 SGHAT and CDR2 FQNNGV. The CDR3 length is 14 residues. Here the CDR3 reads CASSPWTDSYGYTF. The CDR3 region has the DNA TGTGCCAGCAGCCCATGGACAGACTCCTATGGCTACACCTTC.

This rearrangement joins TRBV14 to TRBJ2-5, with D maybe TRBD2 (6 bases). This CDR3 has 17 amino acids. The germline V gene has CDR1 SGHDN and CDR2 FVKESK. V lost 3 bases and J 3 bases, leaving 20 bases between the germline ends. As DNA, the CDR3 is TGTGCCAGCAGCCACAGGATCCAGGCTAGCGTGAAAGAGACCCAGTACTTC. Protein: CASSHRIQASVKETQYF.

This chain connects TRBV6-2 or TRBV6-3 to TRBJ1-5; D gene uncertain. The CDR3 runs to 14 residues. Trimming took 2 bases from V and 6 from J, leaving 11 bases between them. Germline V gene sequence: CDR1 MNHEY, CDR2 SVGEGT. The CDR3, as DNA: TGTGCCAGCAGTTACGTCGGTTCTTCTCAGCCCCAGCATTTT. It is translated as CASSYVGSSQPQHF.